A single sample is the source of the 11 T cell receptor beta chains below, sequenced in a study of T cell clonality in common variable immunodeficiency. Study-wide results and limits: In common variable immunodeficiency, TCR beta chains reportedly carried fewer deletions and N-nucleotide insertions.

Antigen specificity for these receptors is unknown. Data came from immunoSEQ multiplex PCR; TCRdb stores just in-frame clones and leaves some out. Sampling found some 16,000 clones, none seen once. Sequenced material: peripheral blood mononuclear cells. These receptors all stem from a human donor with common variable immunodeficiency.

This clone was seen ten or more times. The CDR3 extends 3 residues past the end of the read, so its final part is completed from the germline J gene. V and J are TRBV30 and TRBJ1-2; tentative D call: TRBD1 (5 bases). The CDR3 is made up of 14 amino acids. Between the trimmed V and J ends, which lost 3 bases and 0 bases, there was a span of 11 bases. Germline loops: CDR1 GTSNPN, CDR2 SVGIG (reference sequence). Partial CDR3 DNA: TGTGCCTGGAGGCTGCAGACAGCTAACTATGGC. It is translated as CAWRLQTANYG. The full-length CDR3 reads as CAWRLQTANYGYTF.

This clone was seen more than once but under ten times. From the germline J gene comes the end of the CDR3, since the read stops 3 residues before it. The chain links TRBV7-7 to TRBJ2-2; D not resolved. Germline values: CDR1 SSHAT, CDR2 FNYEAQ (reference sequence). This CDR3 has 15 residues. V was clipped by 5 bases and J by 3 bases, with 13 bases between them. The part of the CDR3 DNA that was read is TGTGCCAGCAGCCTCGGGTATCCGGACACCGGGGAG. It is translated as CASSLGYPDTGE. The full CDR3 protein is CASSLGYPDTGELFF. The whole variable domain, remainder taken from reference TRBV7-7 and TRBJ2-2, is GAGVSQSPRYKVTKRGQDVTLRCDPISSHATLYWYQQALGQGPEFLTYFNYEAQPDKSGLPSDRFSAERPEGSISTLTIQRTEQRDSAMYRCASSLGYPDTGELFFGEGSRLTVL.

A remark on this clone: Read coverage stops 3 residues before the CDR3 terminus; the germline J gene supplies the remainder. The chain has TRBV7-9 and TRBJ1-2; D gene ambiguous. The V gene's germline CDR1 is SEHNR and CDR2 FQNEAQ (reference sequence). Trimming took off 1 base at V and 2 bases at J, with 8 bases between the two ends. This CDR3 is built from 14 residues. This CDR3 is CASSLEQRNYGYTF. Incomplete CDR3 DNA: TGTGCCAGCAGCTTAGAACAGAGAAACTATGGC.

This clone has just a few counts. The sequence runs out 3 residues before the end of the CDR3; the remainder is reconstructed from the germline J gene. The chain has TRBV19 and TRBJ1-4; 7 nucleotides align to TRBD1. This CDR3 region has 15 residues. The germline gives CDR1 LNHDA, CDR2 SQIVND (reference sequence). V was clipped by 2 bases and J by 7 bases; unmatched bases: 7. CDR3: CASSITGAKSEKLFF. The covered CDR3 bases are TGTGCCAGTAGTATAACAGGGGCGAAATCTGAAAAA.

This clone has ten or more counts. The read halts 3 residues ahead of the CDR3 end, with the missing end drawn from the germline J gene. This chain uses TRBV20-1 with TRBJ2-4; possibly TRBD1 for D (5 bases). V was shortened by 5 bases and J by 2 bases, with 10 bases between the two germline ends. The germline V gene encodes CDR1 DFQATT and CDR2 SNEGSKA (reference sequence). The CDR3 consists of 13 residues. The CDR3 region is CSAPTVTKNIQYF. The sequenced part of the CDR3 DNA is TGCAGTGCTCCGACAGTGACCAAAAACATT.

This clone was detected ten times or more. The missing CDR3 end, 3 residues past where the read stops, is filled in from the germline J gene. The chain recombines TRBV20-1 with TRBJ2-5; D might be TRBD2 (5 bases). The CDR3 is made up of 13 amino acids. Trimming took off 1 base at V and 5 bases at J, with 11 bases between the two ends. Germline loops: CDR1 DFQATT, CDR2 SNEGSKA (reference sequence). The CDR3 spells CSARATRAETQYF. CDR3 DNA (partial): TGCAGTGCTAGAGCCACTAGAGCCGAGACC.

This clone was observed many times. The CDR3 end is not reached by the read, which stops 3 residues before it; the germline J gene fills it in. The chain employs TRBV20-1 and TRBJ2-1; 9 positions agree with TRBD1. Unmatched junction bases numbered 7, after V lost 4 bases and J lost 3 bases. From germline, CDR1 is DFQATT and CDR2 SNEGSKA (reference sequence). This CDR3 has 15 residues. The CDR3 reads CSAIEGGQGYNEQFF. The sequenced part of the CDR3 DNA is TGCAGTGCTATCGAGGGGGGACAGGGCTACAATGAG.

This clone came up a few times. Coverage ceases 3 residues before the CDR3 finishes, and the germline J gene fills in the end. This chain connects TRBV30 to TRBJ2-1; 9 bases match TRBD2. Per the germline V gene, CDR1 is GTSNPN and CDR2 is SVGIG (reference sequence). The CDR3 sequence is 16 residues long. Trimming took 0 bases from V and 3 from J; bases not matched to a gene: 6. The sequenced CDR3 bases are TGTGCCTGGAGTGTACTCCCTAGCGGGGTCTACAATGAG. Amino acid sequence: CAWSVLPSGVYNE. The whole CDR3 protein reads CAWSVLPSGVYNEQFF.

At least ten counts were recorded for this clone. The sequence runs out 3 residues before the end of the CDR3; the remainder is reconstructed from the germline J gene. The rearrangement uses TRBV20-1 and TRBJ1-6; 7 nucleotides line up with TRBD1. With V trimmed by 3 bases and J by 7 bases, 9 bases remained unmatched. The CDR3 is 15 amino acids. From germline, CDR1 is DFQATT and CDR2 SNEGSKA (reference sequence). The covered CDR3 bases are TGCAGTGCTAGTAAAGGGGGCGCAGAAAATTCACCC. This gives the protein CSASKGGAENSP. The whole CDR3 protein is CSASKGGAENSPLHF.

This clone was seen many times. The CDR3 sequence: CASSFKTSGANTGELFF. CDR3 bases read: TGTGCCAGCAGTTTCAAAACTAGCGGCGCGAACACCGGGGAG. The chain uses TRBV6-8 and TRBJ2-2; 8 nucleotides match TRBD2. Read coverage stops 3 residues before the CDR3 terminus; the germline J gene supplies the remainder. V shed 4 bases, J shed 0 bases, and the junction held 7 bases outside the gene matches. The CDR3 runs 17 residues. The germline V gene has CDR1 MNHGY and CDR2 SAAAGT.

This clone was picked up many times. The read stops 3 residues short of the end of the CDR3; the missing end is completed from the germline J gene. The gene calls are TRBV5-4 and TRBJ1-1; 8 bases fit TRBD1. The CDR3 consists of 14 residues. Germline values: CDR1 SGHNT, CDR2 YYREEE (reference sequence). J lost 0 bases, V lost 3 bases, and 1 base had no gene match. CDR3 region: CASSSGQVNTEAFF. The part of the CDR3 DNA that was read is TGTGCCAGCAGCTCGGGACAGGTGAACACTGAA. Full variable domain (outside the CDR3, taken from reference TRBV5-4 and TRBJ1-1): ETGVTQSPTHLIKTRGQQVTLRCSSQSGHNTVSWYQQALGQGPQFIFQYYREEENGRGNFPPRFSGLQFPNYSSELNVNALELDDSALYLCASSSGQVNTEAFFGQGTRLTVV.